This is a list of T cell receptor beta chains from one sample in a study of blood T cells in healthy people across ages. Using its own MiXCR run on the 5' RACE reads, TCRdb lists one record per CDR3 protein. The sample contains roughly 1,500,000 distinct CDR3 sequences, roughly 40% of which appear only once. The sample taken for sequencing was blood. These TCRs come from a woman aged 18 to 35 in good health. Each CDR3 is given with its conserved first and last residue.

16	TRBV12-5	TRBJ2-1	CASGPTEQLSYNEQFF
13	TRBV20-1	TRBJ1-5	CSAIGKGGQPQHF
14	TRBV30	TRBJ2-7	CAWSVFVSSYEQYF
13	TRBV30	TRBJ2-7	CAALAGLTYEQYF
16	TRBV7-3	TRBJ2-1	CASSFRPTIDHNEQFF
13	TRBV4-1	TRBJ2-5	CASSPENFREQYF
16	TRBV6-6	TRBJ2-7	CASKIDRLGFPYEQYF
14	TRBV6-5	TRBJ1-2	CASSYGQMGGGYTF
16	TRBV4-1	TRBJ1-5	CASSQEGGWGGQPQHF
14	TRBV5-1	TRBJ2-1	CASSLGPNENEQFF
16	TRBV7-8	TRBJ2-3	CASSRPRQGSTDTQYF
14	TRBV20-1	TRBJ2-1	CSALPGETYNEQFF
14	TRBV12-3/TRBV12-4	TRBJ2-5	CASSLGWNQETQYF
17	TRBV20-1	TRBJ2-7	CSARDLGGGSGYNEQYF
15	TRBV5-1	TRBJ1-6	CASSLFGASNSPLHF
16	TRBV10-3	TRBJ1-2	CAITLTPSGGRDGYTF
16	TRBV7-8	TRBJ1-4	CASSSLDDAANEKLFF
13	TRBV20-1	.	CSAALEGSGEQYF
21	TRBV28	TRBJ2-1	CASSSSLRDRGLSEAYNEQFF
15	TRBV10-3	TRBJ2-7	CAIRGSTLGAYEQYF
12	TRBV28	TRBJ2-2	CAIRSGPGELFF
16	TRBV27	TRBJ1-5	CASSLSGGVGNQPQHF